A single sample gave rise to the 14 T cell receptor beta chains below, sequenced in a study of blood T cell repertoires in COVID-19. Produced via immunoSEQ multiplex PCR; TCRdb's table is partial and in-frame only. The sample records 150,000 or so clones, approximately 82% being singletons. Sequenced material: peripheral blood. The receptors originated from a woman older than 75 with acute or convalescent COVID-19.

The J gene is TRBJ1-1, the V gene TRBV29-1; TRBD1 matches at 7 bases. Looked up from germline, CDR1 is SQVTM and CDR2 is ANQGSEA. Trimming took 7 bases from V and 1 from J; bases not matched to a gene: 6. CDR3 size: 13 residues. The CDR3: CSAGDRKNTEAFF. The CDR3 nucleotides read TGCAGCGCTGGGGACAGAAAGAACACTGAAGCTTTCTTT.

This clone has just a few counts. Written as DNA, the CDR3 is TGTGCCAGCAGTTCTGGACAGGGTGGTGGCTATGGCTACACCTTC. As protein: CASSSGQGGGYGYTF. The V gene is TRBV6-5, the J gene TRBJ1-2; 8 bases line up with TRBD1. V lost 4 bases and J lost 4; bases outside the gene matches: 8. CDR3 size: 15 residues. Germline CDR1 and CDR2: MNHEY and SVGAGI.

The gene calls are TRBV14 and TRBJ2-2; unclear D gene. CDR1 and CDR2 (germline): SGHDN, FVKESK. Trimming removed 2 bases from V and 5 bases from J, with 6 bases in between. This CDR3 is built from 13 residues. CDR3 sequence: CASSQTLTGELFF. CDR3 in DNA: TGTGCCAGCAGCCAAACTCTAACCGGGGAGCTGTTTTTT.

This rearrangement joins TRBV9 to TRBJ2-2, with 8 bases lining up with TRBD1. This CDR3 spans 16 amino acids. Germline CDR1 reads SGDLS; CDR2 reads YYNGEE. J gave up 6 bases and V 6 bases, and 13 bases lay outside the gene matches. CDR3 DNA: TGTGCCAGCACCCCCTCTGGGCAGGGGGCTGCCGGGGAGCTGTTTTTT. This sequence encodes CASTPSGQGAAGELFF.

The chain recombines TRBV12-5 with TRBJ2-1; a weak D match, TRBD2 (5 bases). The CDR3 covers 17 residues. V was cut by 4 bases and J by 3 bases, with 19 bases left in between. CDR1 is LGHNT and CDR2 is FRNRAP in the germline V gene. CDR3 in amino acids: CASGSPRAGMVYNEQFF. CDR3 nucleotide sequence: TGTGCTAGTGGTTCTCCCCGGGCCGGGATGGTCTACAATGAGCAGTTCTTC. Complete variable domain (other parts from reference TRBV12-5 and TRBJ2-1): DARVTQTPRHKVTEMGQEVTMRCQPILGHNTVFWYRQTMMQGLELLAYFRNRAPLDDSGMPKDRFSAEMPDATLATLKIQPSEPRDSAVYFCASGSPRAGMVYNEQFFGPGTRLTVL.

The CDR3, as DNA: TGCACCAGCAGCTTCCCGGGACAGGGCGATAAATTGAGCAATCAGCCCCAGCATTTT. This translates into CTSSFPGQGDKLSNQPQHF. J is TRBJ1-5 and V is TRBV1; the table's TRBD1 call for D was not verified on the DNA. TRBV1 is reported as a pseudogene. This CDR3 contains 19 residues.

V is TRBV5-1 and J is TRBJ1-1; D call uncertain. Germline V gives CDR1 SGHRS, CDR2 YFSETQ. The V and J ends lost 3 bases and 3 bases respectively, with 12 bases between them. CDR3 length equals 14 residues. The CDR3 protein is CASSSGSGDTEAFF. As DNA, the CDR3 is TGCGCCAGCAGCTCGGGGAGCGGTGACACTGAAGCTTTCTTT.

This chain links TRBV28 with TRBJ1-2; 9 nucleotides agree with TRBD1. CDR3 length: 14 residues. The germline CDR1 and CDR2 sequences are MDHEN and SYDVKM. Trimming cost V 7 bases and J 7 bases; bases outside gene matches: 10. CDR3 nucleotides: TGTGCCAGCACGGGACAGGGTACCCACTTTGGCTACACCTTC. Its translation is CASTGQGTHFGYTF.

The V call is TRBV19, the J call TRBJ2-1, with TRBD1 matching over 8 bases. J was trimmed by 8 bases and V by 2 bases; bases with no gene match: 5. The CDR3 extends over 14 amino acids. CDR1 is LNHDA and CDR2 is SQIVND in the germline V gene (reference sequence). The CDR3 spells CASSIMAGGYEQFF. CDR3 sequence (DNA): TGTGCCAGTAGTATAATGGCAGGGGGCTATGAGCAGTTCTTC.

The chain recombines TRBV7-2 with TRBJ2-1; D possibly corresponds to TRBD2 (6 bases). The CDR3 covers 15 residues. The ends were cut back, 4 bases at V and 10 bases at J, with 20 bases in the middle. CDR1 and CDR2 (germline): SGHTA, FQGNSA. The CDR3 nucleotides read TGTGCCAGCAGCTCGGGGACTTCCCGGACCTCAGAGCAGTTCTTC. It specifies CASSSGTSRTSEQFF.

This rearrangement joins TRBV11-3 to TRBJ2-3; 11 bases agree with TRBD2. CDR1 and CDR2 (germline): SGHNT, YENEEA. V was clipped by 5 bases and J by 4 bases; unmatched bases: 8. The CDR3 contains 16 residues. In DNA form, the CDR3 reads TGTGCCAGCAGCGCGGGGCTAGCGGGAGGTGCAGATACGCAGTATTTT. Protein sequence: CASSAGLAGGADTQYF.

The chain employs TRBV5-6 and TRBJ1-2; D may be TRBD1 (5 bases). The CDR3 consists of 15 residues. V gave up 1 base and J gave up 1 base, with 11 bases separating them. In germline, CDR1 is SGHDT, CDR2 YYEEEE. The CDR3, as DNA: TGTGCCAGCAGCTTGAAACAGGCATATAACTATGGCTACACCTTC. Translating gives CASSLKQAYNYGYTF.

This chain uses TRBV19 with TRBJ2-5; D might be TRBD1 (5 bases). Germline values: CDR1 LNHDA, CDR2 SQIVND (reference sequence). The CDR3 length is 14 residues. Trimming left V 3 bases short and J 2 bases short, with 10 bases between. This CDR3 is CASSINAGQETQYF. The DNA of the CDR3 is TGTGCCAGTAGTATTAACGCAGGGCAAGAGACCCAGTACTTC.

As DNA, the CDR3 is TGTGCCAGCAGCCAGCCCGGGACTTTCTCCAATGAGCAGTTCTTC. Translating gives CASSQPGTFSNEQFF. The chain has TRBV5-4 and TRBJ2-1, with D perhaps matching TRBD2 (6 bases). The V end was cut by 4 bases, the J end by 6 bases, with 17 bases between. Per germline, CDR1 SGHNT and CDR2 YYREEE (reference sequence). This CDR3 comprises 15 residues. Together with reference TRBV5-4 and TRBJ2-1, the CDR3 gives the full variable domain: ETGVTQSPTHLIKTRGQQVTLRCSSQSGHNTVSWYQQALGQGPQFIFQYYREEENGRGNFPPRFSGLQFPNYSSELNVNALELDDSALYLCASSQPGTFSNEQFFGPGTRLTVL.